Sequencing of this T cell receptor beta chain was carried out in a study of Graves' ophthalmopathy and Graves' hyperthyroidism. Study overall: Investigators collected peripheral blood at initial diagnosis, before any treatment was given.

CDR3 regions of TCR beta were amplified from RNA transcripts. HTBI-primed first-round RT-PCR preceded second-round multiplex PCR. TCRdb re-called the multiplex PCR reads through MiXCR, storing one row per CDR3 protein. This table holds more than 300,000 distinct CDR3 sequences, roughly a sixth found once. This clonotype was seen ten or more times. With 3 bases clipped from V and 2 bases from J, the junction kept 10 bases outside the gene matches. Germline V gives CDR1 DFQATT, CDR2 SNEGSKA (reference sequence). The CDR3 is made up of 15 amino acids. The chain has TRBV20-1 and TRBJ2-7, with 7 bases lining up with TRBD2. The sample taken for sequencing was peripheral blood. This receptor was obtained from an adult woman with stable Graves' hyperthyroidism. CDR3 nucleotides: TGCAGTGCTAGTAATCTACGGGAGGCTACCTACGAGCAGTACTTC. Translated, it gives CSASNLREATYEQYF.